This T cell receptor (beta chain) was sequenced for a study of T cells in Graves' hyperthyroidism and ophthalmopathy. Amplified regions were TCR beta CDR3 sequences from RNA transcripts. A set of HTBI primers served as the primers for a first-round RT-PCR of the TCR CDR3. TCRdb fed the multiplex PCR reads into MiXCR, producing one record per CDR3 protein. Of around 350,000 distinct CDR3 sequences in the sample, around 15% were seen once. This CDR3 region has 12 residues. Trimming left V 3 bases short and J 6 bases short, with 5 bases between. Germline V lookup: CDR1 SGHTA, CDR2 FQGNSA. This clonotype showed up many times. Uncontrolled infection, other autoimmune disease, pregnancy and lactation each barred patients from inclusion.

Input material: blood. The source is a woman between 55 and 75 years old with Graves' ophthalmopathy. V usage is TRBV7-2 and J usage is TRBJ2-2; D might be TRBD2 (5 bases). The CDR3, as DNA: TGTGCCAGCAGCTTGAGGGCCGGGGAGCTGTTTTTT. It translates to CASSLRAGELFF.